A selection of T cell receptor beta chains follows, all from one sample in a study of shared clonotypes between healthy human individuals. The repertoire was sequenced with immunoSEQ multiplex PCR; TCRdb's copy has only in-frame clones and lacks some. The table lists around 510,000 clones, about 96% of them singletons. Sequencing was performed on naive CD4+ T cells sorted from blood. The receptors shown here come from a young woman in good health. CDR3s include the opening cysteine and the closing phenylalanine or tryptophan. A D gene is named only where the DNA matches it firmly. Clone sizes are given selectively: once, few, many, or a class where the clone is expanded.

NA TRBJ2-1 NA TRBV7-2 TGTGCCAGCAGCTCGATCGAGAATGAGCAGTTCTTC CASSSIENEQFF
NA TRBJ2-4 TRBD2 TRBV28 TGTGCCAGCAGTCCAGGGACTAGGCACATTCAGTACTTC CASSPGTRHIQYF
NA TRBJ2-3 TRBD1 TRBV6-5 TGTGCCAGCAGGCCTACAGGGAACAGGGGTACGCAGTATTTT CASRPTGNRGTQYF
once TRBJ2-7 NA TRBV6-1 TGTGCCAGCAGTGTTTTTAGCGGCCCATACGAGCAGTACTTC CASSVFSGPYEQYF
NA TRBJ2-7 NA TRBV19 TGTGCCAGTAGTATCTACCAGAGAGCCTACGAGCAGTACTTC CASSIYQRAYEQYF
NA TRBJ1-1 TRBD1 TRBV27 TGTGCCAGCAGTTTCCGGGGACAGCTCGAAGCTTTCTTT CASSFRGQLEAFF
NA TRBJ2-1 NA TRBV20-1 TGCAGTGCGCAGAGGTTGCAGTTCTTC CSAQRLQFF
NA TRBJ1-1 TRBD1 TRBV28 TGTGCCAGCACCGTCCCGCAGGGACAGGGGGCTTTGGGCACTGAAGCTTTCTTT CASTVPQGQGALGTEAFF
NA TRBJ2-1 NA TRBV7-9 TGTGCCAGCACCCAACAACAGAATGAGCAGTTCTTC CASTQQQNEQFF
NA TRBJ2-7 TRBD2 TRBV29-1 TGCAGCGTTGGGCGGCGGGAGGAATCCTCCTACGAGCAGTACTTC CSVGRREESSYEQYF
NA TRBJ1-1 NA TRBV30 TGTGCCTGGAGCGACCGGGACAATAGGAAAACTTTCTTT CAWSDRDNRKTFF
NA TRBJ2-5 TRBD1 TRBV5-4 TGTGCCAGCAGCTTTGGGACAGGCGGGGAGACCCAGTACTTC CASSFGTGGETQYF
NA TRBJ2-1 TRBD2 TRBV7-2 TGTGCCAGCAGCTCCATTAGCGGGAGGGGGAGGAATGAGCAGTTCTTC CASSSISGRGRNEQFF
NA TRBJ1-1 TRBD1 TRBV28 TGTGCCAGCAGTTTAGACAGGGCGAGGGGAGCTTTCTTT CASSLDRARGAFF
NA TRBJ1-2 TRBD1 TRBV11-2 TGTGCCAGCAGCTTAGGGGAGGGGGCTCCTAACTATGGCTACACCTTC CASSLGEGAPNYGYTF
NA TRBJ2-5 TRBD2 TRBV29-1 TGCAGCTCATGGACTAGCGGGAGGGGGGAGACCCAGTACTTC CSSWTSGRGETQYF
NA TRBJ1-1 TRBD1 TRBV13 TGTGCCAGCAGCCCAACATTGGGGACAGGGTCCACTGAAGCTTTCTTT CASSPTLGTGSTEAFF
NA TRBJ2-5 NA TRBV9 TGTGCCAGCAGCCCCGACCCTGGGGGGTTCGAGTACTTC CASSPDPGGFEYF
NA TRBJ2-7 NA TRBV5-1 TGCGCCAGCAGCTTTAGGGACCCGGGCCGCTCCTACGAGCAGTACTTC CASSFRDPGRSYEQYF
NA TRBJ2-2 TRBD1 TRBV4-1 TGCGCCAGCAGCCAGAGACAGGGACCGAACACCGGGGAGCTGTTTTTT CASSQRQGPNTGELFF
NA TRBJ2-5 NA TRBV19 TGTGCCAGTAGTTTTGGAGGTGGTCAGGGCGAGGAGACCCAGTACTTC CASSFGGGQGEETQYF
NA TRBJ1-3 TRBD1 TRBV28 TGTGCCAGCAGCACCCTGGGACAGGGGATATATTTT CASSTLGQGIYF
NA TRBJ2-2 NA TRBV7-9 TGTGCCAGCAGCTTCAGGCTCGACGACACCGGGGAGCTGTTTTTT CASSFRLDDTGELFF
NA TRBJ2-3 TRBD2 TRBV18 TGTGCCAGCTCACCTGTAGCGGGAGTGAGAGATACGCAGTATTTT CASSPVAGVRDTQYF
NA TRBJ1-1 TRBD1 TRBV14 TGTGCCAGCAGCCAAGACGGACAGGGCTGGACTGAAGCTTTCTTT CASSQDGQGWTEAFF
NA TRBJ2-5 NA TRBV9 TGTGCCAGCAGCGTGTCCCGGGACCAAGAGACCCAGTACTTC CASSVSRDQETQYF
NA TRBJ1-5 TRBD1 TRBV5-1 TGCGCCAGCAGCACCTACCGGGACAGGCGGCAGCCCCAGCATTTT CASSTYRDRRQPQHF
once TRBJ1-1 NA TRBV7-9 TGTGCCAGCAGCTTAGTGGCCCTGGGGGCGAACACTGAAGCTTTCTTT CASSLVALGANTEAFF
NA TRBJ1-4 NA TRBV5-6 TGTGCCAGCAGCACCCGGGACGGCTGGGGAATCGTTGAAAAACTGTTTTTT CASSTRDGWGIVEKLFF
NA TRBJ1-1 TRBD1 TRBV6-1 TGTGCCAGCAGTGAAGCTCGGACAGGGTTGAGCACTGAAGCTTTCTTT CASSEARTGLSTEAFF
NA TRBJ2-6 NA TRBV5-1 TGCGCCAGCAGCTTTTCGGGACCGAGCTCTGGGGCCAACGTCCTGACTTTC CASSFSGPSSGANVLTF
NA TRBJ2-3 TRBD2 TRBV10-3 TGTGCCATCAGGGGTAGCGGGAGGGGCACAGATACGCAGTATTTT CAIRGSGRGTDTQYF
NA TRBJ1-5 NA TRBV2 TGTGCCAGCAGTGAAGGGACAGTCCTTCAGCCCCAGCATTTT CASSEGTVLQPQHF
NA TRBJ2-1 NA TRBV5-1 TGCGCCAGCAGACAGACCGGGACGCCCAATGAGCAGTTCTTC CASRQTGTPNEQFF
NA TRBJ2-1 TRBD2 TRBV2 TGTGCCAGCATAGGACTAGCGGGTTCCAATGAGCAGTTCTTC CASIGLAGSNEQFF
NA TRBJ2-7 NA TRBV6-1 TGTGCCAGCAGGATCAGGGACCCTCCGGTCTACGAGCAGTACTTC CASRIRDPPVYEQYF
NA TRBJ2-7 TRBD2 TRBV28 TGTGCCAGCAGTGCCCCCCCAACTAGCGGGAGGGAATACGAGCAGTACTTC CASSAPPTSGREYEQYF
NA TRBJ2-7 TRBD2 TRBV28 TGTGCCAGCGCCGGACTAGCGGGAGGCTCCTACGAGCAGTACTTC CASAGLAGGSYEQYF
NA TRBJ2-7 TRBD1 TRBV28 TGTGCCAGCAGAGACAGGGGACCCTACGAGCAGTACTTC CASRDRGPYEQYF
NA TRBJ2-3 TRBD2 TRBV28 TGTGCCACCTGGGGAGGAGCGGGAATCTCTTCCCAGTATTTT CATWGGAGISSQYF
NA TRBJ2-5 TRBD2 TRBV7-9 TGTGCCAGCAGCTTAGGCAGGACTAGCGGGAGAGCTTCATTCGAGACCCAGTACTTC CASSLGRTSGRASFETQYF
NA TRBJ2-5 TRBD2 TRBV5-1 TGCGCCAGCAGCTTGGTTAGCGGGAGAGAAGAGACCCAGTACTTC CASSLVSGREETQYF
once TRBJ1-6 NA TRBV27 TGTGCCAGCAGTTTGCGGGGCTCCTATAATTCACCCCTCCACTTT CASSLRGSYNSPLHF
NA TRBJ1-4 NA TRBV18 TGTGCCAGCTCACCAGGGGACAACAGCGGGCTTAATGAAAAACTGTTTTTT CASSPGDNSGLNEKLFF
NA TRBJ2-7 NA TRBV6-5 TGTGCCAGCAGTTATCTCCGGGGAGACGAGCAGTACTTC CASSYLRGDEQYF
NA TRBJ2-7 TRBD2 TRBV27 TGTGCCAGCAGTTTAACGTCCGGCCCCAGCGGGAGTCAATACGAGCAGTACTTC CASSLTSGPSGSQYEQYF
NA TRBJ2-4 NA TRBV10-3 TGTGCCATCAGTGAGTCTGGACCGGTCACGAACATTCAGTACTTC CAISESGPVTNIQYF
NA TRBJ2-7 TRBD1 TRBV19 TGTGCCAGTAGTCCGGGACAGTGGAGTTACGAGCAGTACTTC CASSPGQWSYEQYF
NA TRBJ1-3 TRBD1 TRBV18 TGTGCCAGCTCACCTTACCCCCAGGGGGATGGAAACACCATATATTTT CASSPYPQGDGNTIYF
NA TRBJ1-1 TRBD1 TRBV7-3 TGTGCCAGCAGCAGGGACAGGGCAACCGCGAACACTGAAGCTTTCTTT CASSRDRATANTEAFF